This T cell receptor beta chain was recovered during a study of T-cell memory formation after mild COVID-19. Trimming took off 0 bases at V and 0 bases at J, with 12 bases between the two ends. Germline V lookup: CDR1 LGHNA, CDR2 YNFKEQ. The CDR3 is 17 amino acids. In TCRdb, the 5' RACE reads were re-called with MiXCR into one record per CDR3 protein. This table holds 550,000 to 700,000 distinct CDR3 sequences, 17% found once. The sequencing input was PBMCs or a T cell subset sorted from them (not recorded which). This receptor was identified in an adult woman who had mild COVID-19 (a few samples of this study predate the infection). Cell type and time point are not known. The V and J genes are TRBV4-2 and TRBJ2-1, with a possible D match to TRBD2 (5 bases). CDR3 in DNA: TGTGCCAGCAGCCAAGAAGTCCGGGGAGACTCCTACAATGAGCAGTTCTTC. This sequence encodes CASSQEVRGDSYNEQFF.